One sample yielded the 21 T cell receptor beta chains listed below, sequenced in a study of blood T cell repertoires in COVID-19. Sequenced by immunoSEQ multiplex PCR; TCRdb stores in-frame clones only, minus some. This table has about 87,000 clones, around 90% appearing once. What was sequenced was peripheral blood. The receptors were sampled from an elderly man with acute or convalescent COVID-19.

V gene TRBV14 combines with J gene TRBJ1-2, with 9 bases fitting TRBD1. The junction had 7 bases not matched to a gene; V was cut back by 6 bases and J by 5 bases. The germline gives CDR1 SGHDN, CDR2 FVKESK. The CDR3 contains 14 residues. CDR3 residues: CASSGQGLWYGYTF. CDR3 sequence (DNA): TGTGCCAGCAGTGGACAGGGGTTGTGGTATGGCTACACCTTC.

This rearrangement joins TRBV29-1 to TRBJ2-7, with 13 bases lining up with TRBD2. There are 13 residues in the CDR3. The V and J ends lost 7 bases and 2 bases, in that order; junction bases with no gene match: 2. The V gene's germline CDR1 is SQVTM and CDR2 ANQGSEA. Written as DNA, the CDR3 is TGCAGCGCTGGGACTAGCGGGGCCTACGAGCAGTACTTC. As protein: CSAGTSGAYEQYF.

The chain uses TRBV27 and TRBJ2-3, with D perhaps TRBD2 (5 bases). The CDR3 covers 16 residues. Germline lookup yields CDR1 MNHEY and CDR2 SMNVEV (reference sequence). V lost 3 bases, J lost 3 bases, and 16 bases lay in between. The CDR3 is CASSFLVNRGTDTQYF. The CDR3 DNA is TGTGCCAGCAGTTTTTTAGTGAACCGAGGGACAGATACGCAGTATTTT.

Remarks on this clone: Other DNA sequences in the sample encode the same CDR3. The chain has TRBV28 and TRBJ2-7; 15 bases map to TRBD2. This CDR3 contains 14 residues. Germline lookup yields CDR1 MDHEN and CDR2 SYDVKM. V trimming: 5 bases; J trimming: 4 bases; junction bases outside the gene matches: 0. CDR3 protein: CASSGTSGRYEQYF. CDR3 coding DNA: TGTGCCAGCAGTGGGACTAGCGGGAGGTACGAGCAGTACTTC.

The V and J genes are TRBV6-1 and TRBJ2-4; 13 positions match TRBD2. Unmatched junction bases numbered 10, after V lost 4 bases and J lost 1 base. Germline CDR1 reads MNHNS; CDR2 reads SASEGT. This CDR3 region has 19 residues. The CDR3 DNA reads TGTGCCAGCAGTGGCGATGGACTAGCGGGAGCTTCGGCCAAAAACATTCAGTACTTC. This translates into CASSGDGLAGASAKNIQYF.

This chain connects TRBV19 to TRBJ1-6, with D maybe TRBD1 (6 bases). Germline-derived CDR1 and CDR2 are LNHDA and SQIVND (reference sequence). The V gene lost 9 bases and the J gene lost 8 bases, with 14 bases spanning the gap. The CDR3 runs 13 residues. The chain's CDR3 is CASQDSGDSPLHF. CDR3 nucleotides: TGTGCCAGCCAGGACAGCGGTGATTCACCCCTCCACTTT.

The gene calls are TRBV6-2 or TRBV6-3 and TRBJ1-5, with D hard to call. Trimming pared 0 bases from V and 7 bases from J, leaving 13 bases between. From germline, CDR1 is MNHEY and CDR2 SVGEGT. The CDR3 has 15 amino acids. The chain's CDR3 is CASSYSWERGQPQHF. CDR3 nucleotide sequence: TGTGCCAGCAGTTACTCGTGGGAAAGAGGGCAGCCCCAGCATTTT.

This chain connects TRBV7-8 to TRBJ2-7; no firm D call. This CDR3 spans 12 amino acids. Trimming took 6 bases from V and 0 from J, leaving 6 bases between them. Germline assignment: CDR1 SGHVS and CDR2 FQNEAQ. The DNA of the CDR3 is TGTGCCAGCAGTTCGAGCTCCTACGAGCAGTACTTC. Translated: CASSSSSYEQYF.

The chain employs TRBV12-3 or TRBV12-4 and TRBJ1-4; unclear D gene. The CDR3 contains 12 residues. V lost 6 bases and J 11 bases, leaving 13 bases between the germline ends. The CDR3 coding sequence is TGTGCCAGCAGCATGGCTTCGACTAAACTGTTTTTT. Protein: CASSMASTKLFF.

The rearrangement joins TRBV3-1 (or the pseudogene TRBV3-2) to TRBJ1-2; 8 bases are a match to TRBD1. With V trimmed by 4 bases and J by 6 bases, 7 bases remained unmatched. The germline CDR1 and CDR2 sequences are LGHDT and YNNKEL (reference sequence). The CDR3 spans 14 residues. CDR3 amino acids: CASSRTGSDNGYTF. CDR3 DNA sequence: TGTGCCAGCAGCCGGACAGGGTCGGACAATGGCTACACCTTC.

The V call is TRBV28, the J call TRBJ2-7, with TRBD2 identical over 7 bases. Germline V gene data show CDR1 as MDHEN and CDR2 as SYDVKM. CDR3 size: 13 residues. V dropped 8 bases and J dropped 1; count of bases not matched to a gene: 5. Here the CDR3 reads CASQRGLSYEQYF. The CDR3, as DNA: TGTGCCAGCCAAAGGGGACTATCCTACGAGCAGTACTTC.

The rearrangement uses TRBV6-5 and TRBJ1-5; possibly TRBD1 for D (5 bases). Per the germline V gene, CDR1 is MNHEY and CDR2 is SVGAGI. The CDR3 consists of 15 residues. Trimming pared 4 bases from V and 4 bases from J, leaving 14 bases between. The CDR3 protein is CASSLEGIGNQPQHF. The CDR3 DNA follows: TGTGCCAGCAGTTTGGAGGGGATTGGAAATCAGCCCCAGCATTTT.

The gene calls are TRBV7-9 and TRBJ1-3, with D unresolved. The CDR3 length is 15 residues. The V end was cut by 3 bases, the J end by 2 bases, with 11 bases between. CDR1 and CDR2 (germline): SEHNR, FQNEAQ (reference sequence). CDR3 sequence: CASSFPESAGNTIYF. The CDR3 nucleotides are TGTGCCAGCAGCTTTCCGGAGTCTGCTGGAAACACCATATATTTT.

The chain recombines TRBV12-3 or TRBV12-4 with TRBJ2-7; D remains unclear. The length of the CDR3 is 13 residues. Deletions cut 6 bases from V and 2 bases from J, with 11 bases between. The CDR3, as DNA: TGTGCCAGCAGCTACTCTACCCCCTACGAGCAGTACTTC. This encodes CASSYSTPYEQYF.

This clone was picked up one time. The chain uses TRBV6-6 and TRBJ2-5; D not certain. V gave up 6 bases and J gave up 5 bases, with 10 bases separating them. This CDR3 is built from 12 residues. Germline V gene data show CDR1 as MNHNY and CDR2 as SVGAGI (reference sequence). The CDR3 spells CASSLTRETQYF. For the CDR3, the DNA is TGTGCCAGCAGCCTGACACGGGAGACCCAGTACTTC.

V usage is TRBV24-1 and J usage is TRBJ2-3; 13 positions match TRBD2. Germline trimming cut 3 bases from V and 0 bases from J; bases unmatched to any gene: 2. Looked up from germline, CDR1 is KGHDR and CDR2 is SFDVKD. CDR3 size: 17 residues. CDR3 DNA: TGTGCCACCAGTGATCCGGGACTAGCGGGAAGCACAGATACGCAGTATTTT. Amino acid sequence: CATSDPGLAGSTDTQYF.

This clone was detected only a few times. V usage is TRBV7-2 and J usage is TRBJ2-1, with D possibly matching TRBD2 (6 bases). V lost 4 bases, J lost 2 bases, and 6 bases lay in between. From germline, CDR1 is SGHTA and CDR2 FQGNSA. There are 13 residues in the CDR3. The CDR3 nucleotides read TGTGCCAGCAGCTGGGGGGCCTACAATGAGCAGTTCTTC. It codes for CASSWGAYNEQFF.

V gene TRBV6-5 combines with J gene TRBJ2-1, with 12 bases that match TRBD2. Losses at the gene ends were 8 bases for V and 6 bases for J; bases not matched to a gene: 8. The germline V gene encodes CDR1 MNHEY and CDR2 SVGAGI. The CDR3 length is 15 residues. The CDR3 is CASGRGTSGSNEQFF. The DNA for the CDR3 is TGTGCCAGCGGAAGGGGGACTAGCGGGTCCAATGAGCAGTTCTTC.

The chain uses TRBV6-5 and TRBJ1-1; 8 nucleotides agree with TRBD1. Germline trimming cut 6 bases from V and 6 bases from J; bases unmatched to any gene: 9. Germline V gene lookup returns CDR1 MNHEY and CDR2 SVGAGI. The CDR3 is 14 residues long. Here the CDR3 reads CASRFGQGSAEAFF. CDR3 bases: TGTGCCAGCAGATTCGGACAGGGCTCCGCTGAAGCTTTCTTT.

A single count supports this clone. The chain combines TRBV5-1 with TRBJ2-7; 8 bases match TRBD1. From germline, CDR1 is SGHRS and CDR2 YFSETQ. The CDR3 runs to 14 residues. V lost 4 bases to trimming and J lost 2 bases; unmatched junction nucleotides: 5. This CDR3 reads CASSGTGLTYEQYF. In nucleotides, the CDR3 is TGCGCCAGCAGCGGGACAGGATTGACCTACGAGCAGTACTTC.

V is TRBV9 and J is TRBJ2-7; possible D gene TRBD1, 5 bases. V was cut by 4 bases and J by 0 bases, with 14 bases left in between. Germline V CDR1 and CDR2: SGDLS, YYNGEE. This CDR3 has 15 residues. CDR3 nucleotides: TGTGCCAGCAGCCCCCAGGGCTTAAGCTCCTACGAGCAGTACTTC. Translating gives CASSPQGLSSYEQYF.